The source of this TCR beta chain is a study of CD4 T cells in relation to SARS-CoV-2 and coronaviruses. About the study: The negative reference was HIV-1 Nef peptide pool or peptide-free culture.

The study, taken as a whole, reports: In 55% to 75% of donors, memory CD4+ clonotypes crossrecognized SARS-CoV-2 and at least one common cold coronavirus spike.

From germline, CDR1 is MNHEY and CDR2 SVGEGT. There are 15 residues in the CDR3. V gave up 4 bases and J gave up 7 bases; unmatched junction bases: 12. Unexposed donor CD4+ T cells date from about 2011-2019, before the COVID-19 pandemic. Isolation of CD4+ T cells took place after approximately eleven days in culture. Cells permitting, SARS-CoV-2 S/N and four cold-coronavirus spikes were tested on unexposed-donor CD4+ T cells. On days 3 and 7, cultures got half fresh IL-2 medium. Worth noting for this clone: Its specificity is unknown.

TCRdb keeps only in-frame clones here, not all; method: immunoSEQ multiplex PCR. The data show approximately 25,000 clones, more than 65% seen once. The V gene is TRBV6-2 or TRBV6-3, the J gene TRBJ2-7; 8 bases fit TRBD2. The receptor's source is a human donor in good health. Sequenced input: CD4+ T cells from PBMCs, cultured in vitro. CDR3 coding DNA: TGTGCCAGCAGTTCCCATAGAGCGGGAGCCCTGGAGCAGTACTTC. It specifies CASSSHRAGALEQYF.